This T cell receptor (beta chain) was observed in a study of EBV T-cell therapy then PD-1 blockade in nasopharyngeal carcinoma. Treatment in this sample: AdE1-LMPpoly-expanded autologous EBV-specific T-cell therapy followed by anti-PD-1 nivolumab. The germline CDR1 and CDR2 sequences are MNHNS and SASEGT. This CDR3 region has 15 residues. Trimming removed 2 bases at V and 4 bases at J, with 15 bases between. To note about this clone: Its antigen is not identified.

Only in-frame clones appear in the TCRdb table, and some are missing; sequencing was by immunoSEQ multiplex PCR. Of under 25,000 clones listed, approximately 81% are singletons. The receptor comes from a man in his forties or fifties with nasopharyngeal carcinoma. This chain connects TRBV6-1 to TRBJ2-7; the D gene is possibly TRBD1 (5 bases). The sequences come from CD8+ T cells from blood, collected between days 25 and 35 from a patient whose treatment included autologous EBV-specific T cells and nivolumab. CDR3 amino acids: CASSEWAGPNYEQYF. The DNA for the CDR3 is TGTGCCAGCAGTGAATGGGCAGGGCCAAATTACGAGCAGTACTTC.